These 11 T cell receptor beta chains came from one sample sequenced in a study of cytomegalovirus exposure and HLA in healthy donors. PCR used 60 Vbeta primers and 13 Jbeta primers. TCRdb's table, derived via immunoSEQ multiplex PCR, lists solely in-frame clones and lacks some. The sample shows over 100,000 clones, more than 65% of them seen only once. Sequencing was performed on PBMCs. The receptors stem from a male donor in good health and CMV-seropositive.

The chain is built from TRBV28 and TRBJ2-7; D is undetermined. V was trimmed by 5 bases and J by 2 bases, leaving 13 bases between them. This CDR3 is 14 amino acids long. The germline V gene has CDR1 MDHEN and CDR2 SYDVKM. The CDR3 region has the DNA TGTGCCAGCAGTCCCCCGCAGCGTGCCTACGAGCAGTACTTC. Its translation: CASSPPQRAYEQYF.

This sequence joins TRBV30 and TRBJ1-4, with 9 bases matching TRBD1. The CDR3 is 14 residues long. Germline lookup yields CDR1 GTSNPN and CDR2 SVGIG (reference sequence). V gave up 3 bases and J gave up 5 bases; unmatched junction bases: 4. The chain's CDR3 is CAWRDRGGNEKLFF. The CDR3 nucleotides are TGTGCCTGGAGGGACAGGGGAGGGAATGAAAAACTGTTTTTT.

The chain has TRBV5-1 and TRBJ2-3, with D uncertain. V was shortened by 0 bases and J by 11 bases, with 10 bases between the two germline ends. CDR1 is SGHRS, CDR2 YFSETQ, per germline. CDR3 length: 12 amino acids. The CDR3 sequence: CASSLDPLRQYF. The CDR3 region has the DNA TGCGCCAGCAGCTTGGACCCCCTTAGGCAGTATTTT.

This clone was picked up one time. The rearrangement links TRBV5-5 to TRBJ1-6, with a tentative D call TRBD1 (5 bases). Germline V gene lookup returns CDR1 SGHKS and CDR2 YYEKEE (reference sequence). Trimming cost V 0 bases and J 10 bases, with 14 bases left between them. The CDR3 has 15 amino acids. This CDR3 is CASSLAGLESSPLHF. CDR3 DNA: TGTGCCAGCAGCTTGGCGGGACTGGAGAGCTCACCCCTCCACTTT.

This clone was counted only a few times. The chain carries TRBV5-1 and TRBJ2-7, with 10 bases fitting TRBD2. Losses at the gene ends were 4 bases for V and 7 bases for J; bases not matched to a gene: 11. Germline values: CDR1 SGHRS, CDR2 YFSETQ. This CDR3 is 15 amino acids long. The CDR3 nucleotides read TGCGCCAGCAGCCCCGGGACTAGCGTGATAGAAGAGCAGTACTTC. Its protein is CASSPGTSVIEEQYF.

The chain links TRBV4-1 to TRBJ1-1, with 7 bases that match TRBD1. The CDR3 contains 14 residues. CDR1 is MGHRA and CDR2 is YSYEKL in the germline V gene. V dropped 5 bases and J dropped 0; count of bases not matched to a gene: 3. CDR3 DNA sequence: TGCGCCAGCAGCTTCGACAGGGTGAACACTGAAGCTTTCTTT. This translates into CASSFDRVNTEAFF.

This clone appeared once. The chain recombines TRBV29-1 with TRBJ2-7, with D possibly being TRBD1 (5 bases). With 4 bases removed from V and 4 bases from J, the gap between germline ends came to 11 bases. CDR1 SQVTM and CDR2 ANQGSEA come from the germline V gene. The CDR3 totals 12 residues. The CDR3 DNA reads TGCAGCGTTGGGGGCAGCCCATACGAGCAGTACTTC. It specifies CSVGGSPYEQYF.

The V and J genes are TRBV5-5 and TRBJ1-5; no definite D call. The V end lost 4 bases, the J end lost 2 bases, and 7 bases lay between the germline ends. From germline, CDR1 is SGHKS and CDR2 YYEKEE (reference sequence). This CDR3 has 13 amino acids. The CDR3: CASSSDGNQPQHF. The CDR3 bases are TGTGCCAGCAGCAGCGACGGCAATCAGCCCCAGCATTTT.

The chain's CDR3 is CASSRGGWAEAFF. In nucleotides, the CDR3 is TGTGCCAGCAGCCGTGGGGGGTGGGCTGAAGCTTTCTTT. The chain couples TRBV6-5 to TRBJ1-1; TRBD1 is a possible D gene (5 bases). CDR1 MNHEY and CDR2 SVGAGI come from the germline V gene. V was shortened by 6 bases and J by 6 bases, with 14 bases between the two germline ends. This CDR3 region has 13 residues.

This clone was recorded only once. The chain combines TRBV5-1 with TRBJ2-5, with 7 positions matching TRBD1. CDR1 is SGHRS, CDR2 YFSETQ, per germline. With V trimmed by 3 bases and J by 1 base, 3 bases remained unmatched. The CDR3 has 14 amino acids. The CDR3 protein is CASSSGQPQETQYF. In DNA, the CDR3 is TGCGCCAGCAGCTCGGGACAGCCCCAAGAGACCCAGTACTTC.

The chain is built from TRBV7-9 and TRBJ2-7, with D possibly TRBD2 on 5 matching bases. The V and J ends lost 1 base and 1 base respectively, with 14 bases between them. Germline assignment: CDR1 SEHNR and CDR2 FQNEAQ (reference sequence). The CDR3 has 16 residues. The CDR3 region has the DNA TGTGCCAGCAGCTTAGTGGGCGAGGGTAGATCCTACGAGCAGTACTTC. It codes for CASSLVGEGRSYEQYF.